The 32 T cell receptor beta chains in this list originate from one sample, sequenced in a study of blood T cells in healthy people across ages. Using a J-beta primer mix together with a sample-barcoded 5' primer, a second PCR was run for roughly 6 to 12 cycles. Via MiXCR, TCRdb re-called the 5' RACE reads, giving one row per CDR3 protein. The sample records roughly 680,000 distinct CDR3 sequences, 52% being singletons. The specimen was blood. Every receptor here comes from an elderly woman in good health.

Concerning this clonotype itself: This may be a read error, as it is one base from a much larger clone. The DNA is omitted, as the CDR3 cannot be located on it reliably, and the CDR3 follows TCRdb's listing. The chain recombines TRBV7-9 with TRBJ2-1; TRBD1, the table's D call, was not compared with the DNA. The length of the CDR3 is 13 amino acids, counting both ends. Looked up from germline, CDR1 is SEHNR and CDR2 is FQNEAQ (reference sequence). Here the CDR3 reads CASSWGTGNSWFF.

This clonotype came up once. The V gene is TRBV28, the J gene TRBJ1-1, with unresolved D. Trimming cost V 5 bases and J 4 bases, with 8 bases left between them. The CDR3 contains 12 residues. The germline V gene has CDR1 MDHEN and CDR2 SYDVKM. The CDR3 region is CASSPRITEAFF. For the CDR3, the DNA is TGTGCCAGCAGTCCGAGAATCACTGAAGCTTTCTTT.

The genes are TRBV12-5 and TRBJ2-7; D is undetermined. The J call may be faulty, since TRBJ2-5 better matches the DNA end. The CDR3 consists of 13 residues. The V gene's germline CDR1 is LGHNT and CDR2 FRNRAP. The CDR3 region is CASGTGSAETQYF. The CDR3 DNA reads as TGTGCTAGTGGGACTGGATCGGCCGAGACCCAGTACTTC.

V usage is TRBV6-6 and J usage is TRBJ2-7; TRBD2 matches 9 bases. CDR1 and CDR2 from the germline V gene are MNHNY and SVGAGI (reference sequence). The CDR3 length is 15 residues. Losses at the gene ends were 2 bases for V and 3 bases for J; bases not matched to a gene: 5. The CDR3 DNA reads TGTGCCAGCAGTTACAGCGGGGGGATAATCTACGAGCAGTACTTC. It yields the protein CASSYSGGIIYEQYF.

The V and J genes are TRBV11-3 and TRBJ2-7; 8 bases match TRBD1. CDR3 length: 15 residues. V shed 5 bases and J 2 bases; nucleotides not matched to a gene: 8. Germline CDR1 reads SGHNT; CDR2 reads YENEEA. CDR3 protein: CASSPTGGRPYEQYF. The CDR3 DNA follows: TGTGCCAGCAGCCCAACAGGGGGGCGACCCTACGAGCAGTACTTC.

The chain is built from TRBV3-1 and TRBJ2-7; D not resolved. This CDR3 contains 16 residues. Germline CDR1 LGHDT, CDR2 YNNKEL (reference sequence). The V gene lost 1 base and the J gene lost 0 bases, with 13 bases spanning the gap. The CDR3 region is CASSQGARRFSYEQYF. The CDR3 nucleotides read TGTGCCAGCAGCCAAGGGGCACGGCGGTTCTCCTACGAGCAGTACTTC.

On this clonotype: A single base separates this from a much larger clone, so it may be a read error. This chain links TRBV12-3 or TRBV12-4 with TRBJ2-1; 10 positions match TRBD2. This CDR3 region has 15 residues. DNA for the CDR3: TGTGCCAGCAGTTTACGATGGGGACTAGCGAATGGGCAGTTCTTC. It encodes CASSLRWGLANGQFF.

This clonotype occurred many times. The chain joins TRBV20-1 to TRBJ2-5, with D perhaps matching TRBD2 (6 bases). CDR3 length: 13 amino acids. Germline values: CDR1 DFQATT, CDR2 SNEGSKA (reference sequence). With 5 bases removed from V and 1 base from J, the gap between germline ends came to 11 bases. CDR3 amino acids: CSASRGTQETQYF. For the CDR3, the DNA is TGCAGTGCTTCTCGGGGGACCCAAGAGACCCAGTACTTC.

This clonotype was seen only a few times. The chain combines TRBV20-1 with TRBJ2-2; D gene uncertain. V gave up 6 bases and J gave up 0 bases, with 8 bases separating them. The CDR3 is 13 residues long. From germline, CDR1 is DFQATT and CDR2 SNEGSKA (reference sequence). In nucleotides, the CDR3 is TGCAGTGCAACCAGCTCGAACACCGGGGAGCTGTTTTTT. It encodes CSATSSNTGELFF.

This clonotype showed up many times. CDR3 protein: CASSVAGRHYEQYF. CDR3 bases: TGTGCCAGCAGTGTAGCGGGACGACACTACGAGCAGTACTTC. The rearrangement joins TRBV27 to TRBJ2-7, with 8 bases lining up with TRBD2. V lost 5 bases and J lost 3; bases outside the gene matches: 6. Germline CDR1 MNHEY, CDR2 SMNVEV (reference sequence). CDR3 length equals 14 residues.

This clonotype was detected ten times or more. The chain carries TRBV3-1 and TRBJ2-3, with TRBD2 as a possible D gene (7 bases). V lost 8 bases and J lost 8, with 14 bases in between. The CDR3 sequence is 12 residues long. Germline-derived CDR1 and CDR2 are LGHDT and YNNKEL (reference sequence). The CDR3 sequence: CASAGGAATQYF. Here the CDR3 DNA reads TGTGCCAGCGCTGGGGGGGCTGCTACGCAGTATTTT.

V is TRBV2 and J is TRBJ2-3; D gene unclear. This CDR3 is built from 13 residues. Trimming removed 4 bases at V and 6 bases at J, with 11 bases between. The germline CDR1 and CDR2 sequences are SNHLY and FYNNEI. The DNA for the CDR3 is TGTGCCAGCAGTGTTTCCGGGTCGGATACGCAGTATTTT. Translating gives CASSVSGSDTQYF.

This sequence joins TRBV7-2 and TRBJ2-1, with D possibly being TRBD1 (5 bases). The CDR3 consists of 12 residues. The V and J ends lost 4 bases and 8 bases respectively, with 9 bases between them. The germline V gene has CDR1 SGHTA and CDR2 FQGNSA. DNA of the CDR3: TGTGCCAGCAGCTCGACAGCATATGAGCAGTTCTTC. This gives the protein CASSSTAYEQFF.

The rearrangement joins TRBV7-2 to TRBJ2-2, with TRBD1 matching over 7 bases. The CDR3 is 15 residues long. CDR1 SGHTA and CDR2 FQGNSA come from the germline V gene. V trimming: 3 bases; J trimming: 3 bases; junction bases outside the gene matches: 4. This CDR3 is CASSFRDRDTGELFF. The CDR3 DNA is TGTGCCAGCAGCTTCCGGGACAGAGACACCGGGGAGCTGTTTTTT.

The J gene is TRBJ2-3, the V gene TRBV12-3 or TRBV12-4; no firm D call. The CDR3 sequence is 13 residues long. The V and J ends lost 3 bases and 8 bases respectively, with 12 bases between them. As DNA, the CDR3 is TGTGCCAGCAGTTTCCATAGGGCAGTTACGCAGTATTTT. Translated: CASSFHRAVTQYF.

The chain links TRBV29-1 to TRBJ1-1; D is uncertain. With 7 bases removed from V and 3 bases from J, the gap between germline ends came to 12 bases. This CDR3 comprises 12 residues. CDR1 is SQVTM and CDR2 is ANQGSEA in the germline V gene. CDR3 sequence: CSAASKDTEAFF. CDR3 coding DNA: TGCAGCGCCGCCTCTAAGGACACTGAAGCTTTCTTT.

The genes are TRBV18 and TRBJ2-5; either TRBD1 or TRBD2 may supply D (5 bases each). CDR1 is KGHSH, CDR2 LQKENI, per germline. V shed 3 bases and J shed 2 bases, with 19 bases lying between them. The CDR3 spans 17 residues. The DNA for the CDR3 is TGTGCCAGCTCACCTATAGCCCCAGGGCGGGTACAAGAGACCCAGTACTTC. This sequence encodes CASSPIAPGRVQETQYF.

This clonotype was detected a few times. V usage is TRBV15 and J usage is TRBJ2-5, with 10 positions matching TRBD1. CDR1 and CDR2 from the germline V gene are LNHNV and YYDKDF (reference sequence). CDR3 length: 15 amino acids. The V gene end was trimmed by 3 bases and the J gene end by 4 bases; junction bases not matched to a gene: 5. The CDR3 DNA follows: TGTGCCACCAGCAGCGGGGACAGGGGTAGAGAGACCCAGTACTTC. Its translation is CATSSGDRGRETQYF.

The gene calls are TRBV20-1 and TRBJ2-3; D gene ambiguous. Germline-derived CDR1 and CDR2 are DFQATT and SNEGSKA (reference sequence). V lost 6 bases and J 3 bases, leaving 7 bases between the germline ends. CDR3 length: 11 amino acids. The CDR3 loop is CSAVETDTQYF. Here the CDR3 DNA reads TGCAGTGCCGTAGAGACAGATACGCAGTATTTT.

This chain uses TRBV4-2 with TRBJ1-1; 8 nucleotides agree with TRBD1. V lost 4 bases and J lost 6; bases outside the gene matches: 7. Germline lookup yields CDR1 LGHNA and CDR2 YNFKEQ. The CDR3 has 14 amino acids. The CDR3 DNA is TGTGCCAGCAGCCGCCGGACAGGGAATCCTGAAGCTTTCTTT. It specifies CASSRRTGNPEAFF.

V and J are TRBV5-1 and TRBJ2-3; D unclear. Germline V gene lookup returns CDR1 SGHRS and CDR2 YFSETQ. This CDR3 has 17 amino acids. Trimming removed 1 base from V and 0 bases from J, with 15 bases in between. CDR3 sequence (DNA): TGCGCCAGCAGCTTGAGGCCGGCAGTTACTAGCACAGATACGCAGTATTTT. This codes for CASSLRPAVTSTDTQYF.

The chain uses TRBV27 and TRBJ2-4; TRBD2 matches at 12 bases. The V segment lost 2 bases and the J segment 7 bases; nucleotides outside the gene matches: 3. The CDR3 runs 15 residues. Per the germline V gene, CDR1 is MNHEY and CDR2 is SMNVEV (reference sequence). The CDR3 coding sequence is TGTGCCAGCAGTTTACTAGCGGGGGGGGGTAACATTCAGTACTTC. It is translated as CASSLLAGGGNIQYF.

This clonotype was counted many times. The chain uses TRBV20-1 and TRBJ2-1; D is unresolved. Germline loops: CDR1 DFQATT, CDR2 SNEGSKA (reference sequence). V was clipped by 6 bases and J by 9 bases, with 18 bases between them. The CDR3 sequence is 13 residues long. DNA for the CDR3: TGCAGTGCCCGCCGACACGGGTTGGGTGAGCAGTTCTTC. This translates into CSARRHGLGEQFF.

The chain couples TRBV7-2 to TRBJ2-1, with D maybe TRBD2 (6 bases). The J call may be incorrect, as the DNA end agrees better with TRBJ2-7. The CDR3 contains 14 residues. CDR1 is SGHTA and CDR2 is FQGNSA in the germline V gene. CDR3 protein: CASSSYYTSNEQYF. CDR3 nucleotide sequence: TGTGCCAGCAGCTCTTACTATACTAGCAATGAGCAGTACTTC.

This clonotype was seen at least ten times. This chain uses TRBV20-1 with TRBJ2-3, with TRBD2 identical over 8 bases. Losses at the gene ends were 1 base for V and 9 bases for J; bases not matched to a gene: 12. CDR1 and CDR2 (germline): DFQATT, SNEGSKA (reference sequence). This CDR3 contains 15 residues. This CDR3 reads CSARVRAGDRGTQYF. The CDR3 DNA reads TGCAGTGCTAGAGTTCGAGCGGGAGATAGGGGCACGCAGTATTTT.

About this clonotype: The junction and the germline gene differ at one end; a read error may be behind it. This rearrangement joins TRBV10-3 to TRBJ1-2, with TRBD1 matching over 8 bases. The CDR3 covers 15 residues. The germline CDR1 and CDR2 sequences are ENHRY and SYGVKD. In DNA, the CDR3 is TGTGCCACCAGTGAGTCCCAGGGGGCGTCGTATGGCTACACCTTC. Its translation is CATSESQGASYGYTF.

The sample holds a few counts of this clonotype. The chain is built from TRBV28 and TRBJ2-3; 10 nucleotides match TRBD2. Germline V gives CDR1 MDHEN, CDR2 SYDVKM. The CDR3 is 15 amino acids. Trimming cost V 6 bases and J 7 bases; bases outside gene matches: 10. The CDR3 protein is CASRDLAGVANTQYF. The CDR3 DNA follows: TGTGCCAGCAGGGATCTAGCGGGAGTTGCAAATACGCAGTATTTT.

The rearrangement links TRBV28 to TRBJ2-5; 8 nucleotides agree with TRBD1. With the DNA end fitting TRBJ2-7 better, the J assignment may be wrong. CDR3 length: 15 amino acids. CDR1 is MDHEN, CDR2 SYDVKM, per germline. In DNA form, the CDR3 reads TGTGCCAGCAGTCCCCCCGGGACAGGAGCATACGAGCAGTACTTC. Translating it yields CASSPPGTGAYEQYF.

Details on this clonotype: A single base separates this from a much larger clone, so it may be a read error. V usage is TRBV14 and J usage is TRBJ2-1; 10 nucleotides agree with TRBD2. CDR3 length: 17 residues. CDR1 and CDR2 from the germline V gene are SGHDN and FVKESK. The V and J ends lost 5 bases and 5 bases, in that order; junction bases with no gene match: 12. The CDR3 loop is CASSICRTSGANNEQFF. CDR3 sequence (DNA): TGTGCCAGCAGCATCTGCCGTACTAGCGGGGCAAACAATGAGCAGTTCTTC. Complete variable domain (other parts from reference TRBV14 and TRBJ2-1): EAGVTQFPSHSVIEKGQTVTLRCDPISGHDNLYWYRRVMGKEIKFLLHFVKESKQDESGMPNNRFLAERTGGTYSTLKVQPAELEDSGVYFCASSICRTSGANNEQFFGPGTRLTVL.

This clonotype has at least ten counts. The CDR3: CASSLPSRAGGPRTYNEQFF. CDR3 DNA sequence: TGTGCCAGCAGTCTCCCTTCGAGAGCGGGAGGGCCTAGGACCTACAATGAGCAGTTCTTC. J is TRBJ2-1 and V is TRBV12-3 or TRBV12-4; 10 bases fit TRBD2. J lost 2 bases, V lost 5 bases, and 18 bases had no gene match. The CDR3 runs 20 residues.

This clonotype occurred once. The chain couples TRBV20-1 to TRBJ2-5, with 9 bases matching TRBD2. After removal of 4 bases from V and 5 bases from J, the junction contained 14 bases not matched to a gene. CDR1 and CDR2 from the germline V gene are DFQATT and SNEGSKA (reference sequence). This CDR3 spans 16 amino acids. The CDR3 loop is CSAIYLAGIWGETQYF. The CDR3 bases are TGCAGTGCTATATACCTAGCGGGGATTTGGGGTGAGACCCAGTACTTC.

Worth noting for this clonotype: This sequence may be a read error, since a much larger clone differs from it by one base. The genes are TRBV20-1 and TRBJ2-4, with D possibly being TRBD2 (7 bases). Per germline, CDR1 DFQATT and CDR2 SNEGSKA (reference sequence). This CDR3 has 14 residues. The CDR3 sequence: CRAREGVAKNIQYF. In DNA form, the CDR3 reads TGCAGGGCTAGGGAGGGGGTAGCCAAAAACATTCAGTACTTC.